This record looks at one T cell receptor beta chain sequence and its context. What it binds is not known. Trimming pared 0 bases from V and 4 bases from J, leaving 14 bases between. The length of the CDR3 is 15 residues. The germline V gene has CDR1 SGDLS and CDR2 YYNGEE. Method: immunoSEQ multiplex PCR; TCRdb's copy keeps in-frame clones and lacks some. The sample carries 40,000 to 50,000 clones, 86% recorded once. These data come from a study of T cells in localized non-small cell lung cancer. Study-level results: Median detection of top 100 tumor clones in adjacent lung was over 45 clones. Higher blood T cell density went with longer overall survival.

This clonotype originated in a woman aged 18 to 49 with stage III lung adenocarcinoma. The chain employs TRBV9 and TRBJ2-7; the D gene is possibly TRBD1 (5 bases). The sequencing used peripheral blood, collected before any cancer treatment. This CDR3 is CASSVGLGKGYEQYF. The DNA of the CDR3 is TGTGCCAGCAGCGTAGGTCTGGGGAAGGGGTACGAGCAGTACTTC.